The 18 T cell receptor beta chains below come from one sample, sequenced in a study of beta chain features in type 1 diabetes. The isolated RNA, all of it, was reverse transcribed, so expressed TCRB transcripts were what got sequenced. Produced via immunoSEQ multiplex PCR; TCRdb's table is partial and in-frame only. The sample has approximately 140,000 clones, approximately 10% seen once. Sequencing was carried out using central memory CD4+ T cells from blood. These receptors were taken from a woman aged 40 to 50 in good health.

J is TRBJ1-3 and V is TRBV18; 8 bases are a match to TRBD1. Germline CDR1 and CDR2: KGHSH and LQKENI. J lost 2 bases, V lost 3 bases, and 6 bases had no gene match. The CDR3 consists of 16 residues. This chain's CDR3 is CASSPLGQGPGNTIYF. Here the CDR3 DNA reads TGTGCCAGCTCACCGCTTGGACAGGGCCCTGGAAACACCATATATTTT.

The chain has TRBV29-1 and TRBJ2-3; 10 bases line up with TRBD2. CDR1 is SQVTM, CDR2 ANQGSEA, per germline. V lost 5 bases and J lost 2; bases outside the gene matches: 13. This CDR3 has 17 residues. The CDR3 protein is CSVPHAGTSDPTDTQYF. DNA for the CDR3: TGCAGCGTTCCCCACGCTGGGACTAGCGACCCCACAGATACGCAGTATTTT.

This clone was detected only a few times. CDR3 sequence (DNA): TGTGCCAGCAGCCCACGGGGGGCGGGGGGGTGGAATGAGCAGTTCTTC. This encodes CASSPRGAGGWNEQFF. V is TRBV11-2 and J is TRBJ2-1; the match to TRBD2 covers 9 bases. The CDR3 is 16 amino acids. Germline CDR1 is SGHAT and CDR2 is FQNNGV. Trimming at V came to 5 bases and at J to 7 bases, leaving 12 bases not matched to a gene.

This clone occurred a few times. The V and J genes are TRBV4-1 and TRBJ2-3; D ambiguous. Germline CDR1 is MGHRA and CDR2 is YSYEKL. The V gene lost 2 bases and the J gene lost 5 bases, with 17 bases spanning the gap. The CDR3 sequence is 16 residues long. CDR3 coding DNA: TGCGCCAGCAGCCAAAGTCTGTCCATACGAGGAGATACGCAGTATTTT. Translation gives CASSQSLSIRGDTQYF.

The CDR3 bases are TGTGCCAGCAGCTTAGAGACTAGCGGGGTAGAGACCCAGTACTTC. This gives the protein CASSLETSGVETQYF. The chain carries TRBV7-2 and TRBJ2-5; TRBD2 matches 11 bases. J was trimmed by 4 bases and V by 1 base; bases with no gene match: 2. CDR3 length: 15 residues. Germline V gene sequence: CDR1 SGHTA, CDR2 FQGNSA.

The table lists this clone with a few counts. This rearrangement joins TRBV5-6 to TRBJ2-5; TRBD2 might be the D (6 bases). The germline V gene has CDR1 SGHDT and CDR2 YYEEEE. This CDR3 is built from 15 residues. V lost 0 bases and J lost 5, with 14 bases in between. The CDR3 sequence: CASSLEGRYRETQYF. In DNA, the CDR3 is TGTGCCAGCAGCTTGGAAGGGAGGTACCGGGAGACCCAGTACTTC.

There are a few counts of this clone. The chain combines TRBV7-6 with TRBJ2-7; unclear D gene. The CDR3 runs to 14 residues. Germline lookup yields CDR1 SGHVS and CDR2 FNYEAQ. Trimming took off 3 bases at V and 5 bases at J, with 14 bases between the two ends. CDR3: CASSFRFPYHEQYF. CDR3 bases: TGTGCCAGCAGCTTCCGGTTTCCTTACCACGAGCAGTACTTC.

Of note for this clone: Compared with germline, one end of the junction differs, possibly owing to a read error. The J gene is TRBJ2-5, the V gene TRBV12-5; 8 bases fit TRBD2. Per the germline V gene, CDR1 is LGHNT and CDR2 is FRNRAP. This CDR3 has 12 amino acids. The CDR3 bases are TGTGCTAGTGGTTTTGAGCGGGGGAGGGCGGACTTC. It codes for CASGFERGRADF.

The chain employs TRBV6-4 and TRBJ1-6, with a tentative D call TRBD1 (5 bases). Trimming removed 4 bases at V and 8 bases at J, with 9 bases between. CDR3 length: 13 residues. The V gene's germline CDR1 is MRHNA and CDR2 SNTAGT. The CDR3 is CASSAGMDSPLHF. CDR3 DNA sequence: TGTGCCAGCAGTGCAGGGATGGATTCACCCCTCCACTTT.

V gene TRBV4-2 combines with J gene TRBJ1-2; 10 bases align to TRBD1. In germline, CDR1 is LGHNA, CDR2 YNFKEQ. The length of the CDR3 is 16 residues. V dropped 8 bases and J dropped 6; count of bases not matched to a gene: 15. The CDR3 nucleotides read TGTGCCAGCCGCCTAGGGAAGACAGGGGGCTCGGATGGCTACACCTTC. It codes for CASRLGKTGGSDGYTF.

This rearrangement joins TRBV5-4 to TRBJ1-6; 7 positions match TRBD1. The CDR3 totals 15 residues. The V gene end was trimmed by 3 bases and the J gene end by 5 bases; junction bases not matched to a gene: 5. The V gene's germline CDR1 is SGHNT and CDR2 YYREEE (reference sequence). The CDR3 DNA reads as TGTGCCAGCAGCTCCAAGGGACAGCATAATTCACCCCTCCACTTT. It is translated as CASSSKGQHNSPLHF.

This clone was seen only a few times. This chain uses TRBV6-5 with TRBJ1-1; D ambiguous. V was cut by 6 bases and J by 2 bases, with 13 bases left in between. Germline V CDR1 and CDR2: MNHEY, SVGAGI. This CDR3 region has 14 residues. This CDR3 is CASSVTELNTEAFF. The DNA for the CDR3 is TGTGCCAGCAGCGTAACAGAACTTAACACTGAAGCTTTCTTT.

This clone was seen many times. The chain recombines TRBV4-3 with TRBJ1-4; D possibly corresponds to TRBD1 (5 bases). Trimming left V 0 bases short and J 0 bases short, with 5 bases between. Germline V gene sequence: CDR1 LGHNA, CDR2 YSLEER. The CDR3 is made up of 15 amino acids. CDR3 nucleotides: TGCGCCAGCAGCCAAGACAGGGCAACTAATGAAAAACTGTTTTTT. It translates to CASSQDRATNEKLFF.

A few counts support this clone. Here the CDR3 DNA reads TGTGCCAGCAGCTTGGAAGCCGAGCAGTACTTC. Translated: CASSLEAEQYF. The rearrangement joins TRBV5-6 to TRBJ2-7, with unresolved D. The germline V and J ends were trimmed by 0 bases and 6 bases, with 4 bases remaining between them. Per the germline V gene, CDR1 is SGHDT and CDR2 is YYEEEE. The CDR3 is 11 amino acids.

This clone was seen only a few times. This CDR3 is CASSYSWTVGRELFF. DNA for the CDR3: TGTGCCAGCAGTTACTCGTGGACAGTCGGCCGGGAGCTGTTTTTT. V gene TRBV6-5 combines with J gene TRBJ2-2; tentatively, D is TRBD1 (6 bases). Germline values: CDR1 MNHEY, CDR2 SVGAGI. The V end was cut by 0 bases, the J end by 9 bases, with 14 bases between. The CDR3 has 15 residues.

This clone has a handful of counts. The rearrangement uses TRBV18 and TRBJ1-5; a weak D match, TRBD1 (6 bases). V dropped 3 bases and J dropped 9 bases, with 15 bases sitting between them. CDR1 KGHSH and CDR2 LQKENI come from the germline V gene. The CDR3 sequence is 14 residues long. Here the CDR3 reads CASSPSGDVSPQHF. DNA of the CDR3: TGTGCCAGCTCACCTTCAGGGGATGTTTCGCCCCAGCATTTT.

This rearrangement joins TRBV11-2 to TRBJ2-1, with 14 positions matching TRBD2. V was pared by 4 bases and J by 10 bases, with 9 bases of the junction left unmatched. CDR1 is SGHAT and CDR2 is FQNNGV in the germline V gene. The CDR3 is 16 residues long. CDR3 coding DNA: TGTGCCAGCAGCTCCGCCCCGGGACTAGCGGGGGCCGAGCAGTTCTTC. It codes for CASSSAPGLAGAEQFF.

The chain uses TRBV7-2 and TRBJ2-1; TRBD2 matches 7 bases. The junction had 14 bases not matched to a gene; V was cut back by 11 bases and J by 7 bases. Germline loops: CDR1 SGHTA, CDR2 FQGNSA. The CDR3 consists of 14 residues. The CDR3 nucleotides read TGTGCCGAAACGGGGGGAGAGGCAGATAATGAGCAGTTCTTC. Its translation: CAETGGEADNEQFF.